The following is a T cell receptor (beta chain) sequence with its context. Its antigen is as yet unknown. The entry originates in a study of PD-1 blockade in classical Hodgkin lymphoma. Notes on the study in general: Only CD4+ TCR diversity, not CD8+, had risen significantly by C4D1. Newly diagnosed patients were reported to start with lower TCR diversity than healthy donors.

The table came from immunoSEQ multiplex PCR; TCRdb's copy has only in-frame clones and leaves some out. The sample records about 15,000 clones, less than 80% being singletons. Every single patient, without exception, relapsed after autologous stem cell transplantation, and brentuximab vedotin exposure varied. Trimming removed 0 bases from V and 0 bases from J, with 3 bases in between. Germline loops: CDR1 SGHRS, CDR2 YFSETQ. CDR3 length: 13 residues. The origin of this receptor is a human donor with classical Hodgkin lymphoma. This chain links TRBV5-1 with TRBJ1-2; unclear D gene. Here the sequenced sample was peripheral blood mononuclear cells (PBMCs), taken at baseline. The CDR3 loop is CASSLGANYGYTF. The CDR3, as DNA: TGCGCCAGCAGCTTGGGTGCTAACTATGGCTACACCTTC. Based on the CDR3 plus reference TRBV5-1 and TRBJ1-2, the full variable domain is KAGVTQTPRYLIKTRGQQVTLSCSPISGHRSVSWYQQTPGQGLQFLFEYFSETQRNKGNFPGRFSGRQFSNSRSEMNVSTLELGDSALYLCASSLGANYGYTFGSGTRLTVV.